The 22 T cell receptor beta chains reported below all come from one sample, sequenced in a study of post-analysis software for immune sequencing data. No antigen is known for these receptors. Findings and caveats of the study: With TRBV5-6, TRBV5-1 and TRBV20-1 included, a handful of TRBV segments were more frequent in patients than in controls.

Unique molecular identifiers were carried by the TCR beta cDNA libraries. TCRdb re-analysed the PCR reads in MiXCR, keeping a single row per CDR3 protein. The table lists 800,000 to 950,000 distinct CDR3 sequences, approximately 50% of them singletons. The sequencing input was blood. These receptors all come from a girl between 5 and 17 years old with multiple sclerosis.

J is TRBJ2-7 and V is TRBV5-1, with a tentative D call TRBD2 (5 bases). The CDR3 sequence is 14 residues long. Germline values: CDR1 SGHRS, CDR2 YFSETQ. Trimming took off 0 bases at V and 5 bases at J, with 12 bases between the two ends. The CDR3 nucleotides read TGCGCCAGCAGCTTGGCGGGAAGCCCTCACGAGCAGTACTTC. Translated: CASSLAGSPHEQYF.

The chain couples TRBV29-1 to TRBJ1-2; 9 positions agree with TRBD1. V lost 4 bases to trimming and J lost 8 bases; unmatched junction nucleotides: 11. The CDR3 totals 14 residues. Germline-derived CDR1 and CDR2 are SQVTM and ANQGSEA. CDR3 nucleotides: TGCAGCGTTGGGGCGGGACAGGGCTTGTTAGGCTACACCTTC. Translated: CSVGAGQGLLGYTF.

Notes on this clonotype: The junction and the germline gene differ at one end; a read error may be behind it. The chain is built from TRBV20-1 and TRBJ2-5; 7 positions agree with TRBD1. Per the germline V gene, CDR1 is DFQATT and CDR2 is SNEGSKA (reference sequence). The CDR3 runs to 15 residues. The CDR3 loop is CSVRDSRTGQETQYF. DNA for the CDR3: TGCAGTGTTAGAGATTCCAGGACAGGACAAGAGACCCAGTACTTC.

The sample holds a few counts of this clonotype. V and J are TRBV5-4 and TRBJ2-5, with 9 bases that match TRBD1. The last part of the DNA fits TRBJ2-7 better; the J call may be wrong. Germline V gene lookup returns CDR1 SGHNT and CDR2 YYREEE (reference sequence). The CDR3 is 16 amino acids. The CDR3 sequence is CASSFEDRGGLYEQYF. CDR3 nucleotide sequence: TGTGCCAGCAGCTTCGAGGACAGGGGAGGGCTCTACGAGCAGTACTTC.

This chain uses TRBV10-3 with TRBJ2-7; 9 bases fit TRBD2. The CDR3 loop spans 15 amino acids. CDR1 and CDR2 from the germline V gene are ENHRY and SYGVKD. The ends lost 6 bases at V and 2 bases at J; junction bases unmatched: 8. This CDR3 reads CAISPGPSGTYEQYF. For the CDR3, the DNA is TGTGCCATCAGCCCAGGGCCTAGCGGGACCTACGAGCAGTACTTC.

This clonotype has a handful of counts. The chain uses TRBV2 and TRBJ2-4, with TRBD2 matching over 10 bases. CDR1 and CDR2 from the germline V gene are SNHLY and FYNNEI. This CDR3 spans 14 amino acids. Trimming cost V 3 bases and J 10 bases; bases outside gene matches: 6. The CDR3 DNA is TGTGCCAGCAGTGACGAACTAGCGGGAAGTATTCAGTACTTC. This translates into CASSDELAGSIQYF.

The V call is TRBV7-9, the J call TRBJ2-4; either TRBD1 or TRBD2 may fit D (6 bases each). V lost 8 bases, J lost 1 base, and 24 bases lay in between. The germline CDR1 and CDR2 sequences are SEHNR and FQNEAQ (reference sequence). CDR3 size: 18 residues. The CDR3 bases are TGTGCCAGCGAGGGTCCCACACCGAGGGGGGAGGCCAAAAACATTCAGTACTTC. It codes for CASEGPTPRGEAKNIQYF.

DNA of the CDR3: TGCAGTGTACTGAGCGCATTGGAGACCCAGTACTTC. Protein: CSVLSALETQYF. The chain couples TRBV20-1 to TRBJ2-5; D gene uncertain. Germline V gives CDR1 DFQATT, CDR2 SNEGSKA (reference sequence). V lost 7 bases and J lost 5, with 14 bases in between. The CDR3 runs 12 residues.

This chain connects TRBV7-6 to TRBJ2-3, with TRBD1 identical over 7 bases. Per germline, CDR1 SGHVS and CDR2 FNYEAQ. V lost 5 bases, J lost 1 base, and 3 bases stayed unmatched. The CDR3 runs to 14 residues. The CDR3 coding sequence is TGTGCCAGCAGCGACAGGGTTGGCACAGATACGCAGTATTTT. Translating gives CASSDRVGTDTQYF.

The chain joins TRBV5-1 to TRBJ2-4, with D uncertain. The J call may be mistaken, given a closer DNA end match to TRBJ2-7. CDR1 SGHRS and CDR2 YFSETQ come from the germline V gene. The CDR3 consists of 14 residues. The CDR3 nucleotides are TGCGCCAGCAGCTCCAAGGCGGACGGTTACGAGCAGTACTTC. The encoded protein is CASSSKADGYEQYF.

J is TRBJ2-5 and V is TRBV12-3 or TRBV12-4, with 8 bases aligning to TRBD1. The J call could be wrong; TRBJ2-7 is a better fit for the DNA end. CDR3 size: 13 residues. The DNA for the CDR3 is TGTGCCAGCAGTGCGGACAGGGCGCACGAGCAGTACTTC. Translating gives CASSADRAHEQYF.

The chain recombines TRBV10-3 with TRBJ2-5, with 9 bases identical to TRBD2. CDR1 is ENHRY and CDR2 is SYGVKD in the germline V gene. The ends lost 3 bases at V and 11 bases at J; junction bases unmatched: 13. The CDR3 has 15 residues. This CDR3 is CAISDGGAGGMEQYF. The CDR3 nucleotides read TGTGCCATCAGTGATGGGGGAGCGGGGGGAATGGAGCAGTACTTC.

This sequence joins TRBV7-7 and TRBJ1-1; D remains unclear. In germline, CDR1 is SSHAT, CDR2 FNYEAQ (reference sequence). The CDR3 covers 13 residues. CDR3 nucleotide sequence: TGTGCTGGCAGCTTGGGCATGAACACTGAAGCTTTCTTT. This sequence encodes CAGSLGMNTEAFF. The complete variable domain, with remaining parts taken from reference TRBV7-7 and TRBJ1-1, reads GAGVSQSPRYKVTKRGQDVTLRCDPISSHATLYWYQQALGQGPEFLTYFNYEAQPDKSGLPSDRFSAERPEGSISTLTIQRTEQRDSAMYRCAGSLGMNTEAFFGQGTRLTVV.

V gene TRBV5-1 combines with J gene TRBJ2-1; 14 bases align to TRBD2. CDR3 size: 19 residues. V dropped 4 bases and J dropped 6; count of bases not matched to a gene: 15. Germline V gene lookup returns CDR1 SGHRS and CDR2 YFSETQ. For the CDR3, the DNA is TGCGCCAGCAGCCTTTCGACTAGCGGGGGGGCGTCACTGCCCAATGAGCAGTTCTTC. Amino acids: CASSLSTSGGASLPNEQFF.

This rearrangement joins TRBV20-1 to TRBJ1-5, with D perhaps matching TRBD1 (5 bases). Germline V lookup: CDR1 DFQATT, CDR2 SNEGSKA (reference sequence). Trimming cost V 3 bases and J 2 bases, with 11 bases left between them. The CDR3 extends over 14 amino acids. This chain's CDR3 is CSARAGGGNQPQHF. DNA for the CDR3: TGCAGTGCTAGGGCCGGAGGGGGCAATCAGCCCCAGCATTTT.

The chain is built from TRBV4-1 and TRBJ2-7, with a weak D call TRBD1 (7 bases). Between the trimmed V and J ends, which lost 3 bases and 4 bases, there was a span of 13 bases. The CDR3 loop spans 14 amino acids. Germline CDR1 reads MGHRA; CDR2 reads YSYEKL. The CDR3 coding sequence is TGCGCCAGCAGCCAGTCAGGGGGGAGGTACGAGCAGTACTTC. It yields the protein CASSQSGGRYEQYF.

This rearrangement joins TRBV19 to TRBJ1-2; 9 positions match TRBD1. This CDR3 is 13 amino acids long. Germline V CDR1 and CDR2: LNHDA, SQIVND (reference sequence). J was trimmed by 2 bases and V by 9 bases; bases with no gene match: 4. CDR3 DNA sequence: TGTGCCAGCATGGACAGGGGAAACTATGGCTACACCTTC. Protein: CASMDRGNYGYTF.

This sequence joins TRBV11-2 and TRBJ2-7, with 11 bases matching TRBD1. Germline-derived CDR1 and CDR2 are SGHAT and FQNNGV. The CDR3 consists of 15 residues. After removal of 6 bases from V and 5 bases from J, the junction contained 9 bases not matched to a gene. The CDR3 nucleotides read TGTGCCAGCAGAGTCGGACAGGGGGCTTCGGACGAGCAGTACTTC. It codes for CASRVGQGASDEQYF.

Only a few counts were recorded for this clonotype. This chain joins TRBV7-9 and TRBJ2-5; no clear D. The V end lost 2 bases, the J end lost 7 bases, and 8 bases lay between the germline ends. This CDR3 is 12 amino acids long. Looked up from germline, CDR1 is SEHNR and CDR2 is FQNEAQ (reference sequence). The chain's CDR3 is CASSLSFGTQYF. The DNA of the CDR3 is TGTGCCAGCAGCTTATCATTCGGGACCCAGTACTTC.

This clonotype was seen a few times. CDR3: CSVLTGGSYEQYF. In nucleotides, the CDR3 is TGCAGCGTCCTGACAGGGGGCTCCTACGAGCAGTACTTC. This chain uses TRBV29-1 with TRBJ2-7; 9 positions agree with TRBD1. V was clipped by 6 bases and J by 0 bases; unmatched bases: 3. The germline V gene has CDR1 SQVTM and CDR2 ANQGSEA. The CDR3 runs 13 residues.

The chain uses TRBV29-1 and TRBJ1-2; D call uncertain. From germline, CDR1 is SQVTM and CDR2 ANQGSEA. V lost 4 bases to trimming and J lost 1 base, with 10 bases between them. CDR3 length equals 13 residues. The CDR3 sequence is CSVAQDVNYGYTF. The CDR3 bases are TGCAGCGTTGCGCAGGACGTTAACTATGGCTACACCTTC.

The chain carries TRBV7-3 and TRBJ2-7; D is perhaps TRBD2 (6 bases). Trimming left V 3 bases short and J 0 bases short, with 12 bases between. Germline loops: CDR1 SGHTA, CDR2 FQGTGA. This CDR3 is built from 15 residues. DNA of the CDR3: TGTGCCAGCAGCTTCGCGGCGGGGTCCTCCTACGAGCAGTACTTC. This encodes CASSFAAGSSYEQYF.